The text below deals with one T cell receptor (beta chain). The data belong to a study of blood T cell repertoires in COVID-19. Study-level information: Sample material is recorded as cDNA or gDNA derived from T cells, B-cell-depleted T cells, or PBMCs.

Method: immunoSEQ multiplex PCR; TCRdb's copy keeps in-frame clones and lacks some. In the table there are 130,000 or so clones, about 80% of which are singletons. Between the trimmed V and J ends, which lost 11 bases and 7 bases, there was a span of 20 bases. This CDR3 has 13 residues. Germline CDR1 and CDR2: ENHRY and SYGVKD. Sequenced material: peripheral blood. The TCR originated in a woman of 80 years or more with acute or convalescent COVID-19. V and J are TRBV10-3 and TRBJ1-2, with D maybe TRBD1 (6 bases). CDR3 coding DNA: TGTGCCGGCGGGCTAGGGGGGGGGTCTGGCTACACCTTC. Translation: CAGGLGGGSGYTF.